What follows describes a single T cell receptor beta chain. V lost 7 bases to trimming and J lost 5 bases, with 11 bases between them. Germline V gene sequence: CDR1 MDHEN, CDR2 SYDVKM. The CDR3 sequence is 13 residues long. The sample is drawn from a study of PD-L1 blockade in urothelial cancer. Looking at the study overall: From 0 to 3 prior chemotherapy regimens had been given to the patients. The study recovered a median of about 140,000 T cells per blood sample. After treatment start, blood was analyzed at 3 weeks (second dose) and at 6 weeks.

Time point described: peripheral blood 6 weeks after treatment start. Anywhere from 1 to 8 samples came from each patient, spanning pretreatment and on-treatment. Libraries were prepared by immunoSEQ multiplex PCR; TCRdb keeps only in-frame clonotypes and omits some of them. The top ten hold roughly a tenth of the sample, which has about 48,000 clones, 75% to 90% seen once. The sequence came from a man in his 60s with urothelial cancer. The rearrangement joins TRBV28 to TRBJ1-4; tentative D call: TRBD1 (6 bases). The specimen comprised PBMCs, sampled around atezolizumab (anti-PD-L1) treatment. The CDR3 here is CASKPTGNEKLFF. DNA of the CDR3: TGTGCCAGCAAGCCAACAGGGAATGAAAAACTGTTTTTT. The full variable domain, completed using reference TRBV28 and TRBJ1-4, is DVKVTQSSRYLVKRTGEKVFLECVQDMDHENMFWYRQDPGLGLRLIYFSYDVKMKEKGDIPEGYSVSREKKERFSLILESASTNQTSMYLCASKPTGNEKLFFGSGTQLSVL.